This TCR beta chain is drawn from a study of neoadjuvant anti-PD-1 for oral cavity cancer. Study details: Patients without progression received a fourth nivolumab dose around day 43, then surgical resection on days 50-56. General observations from the study: PBMC Gini-index clonality exceeded responders' in non-responders post-nivolumab. Each response group had just a few patients in TCR analyses.

Time point denoted: after neoadjuvant nivolumab, at surgical resection. Cohort: HPV-negative, locally advanced oral cavity squamous cell carcinoma patients. Of note for this clone: Its antigen is unidentified.

Data came from immunoSEQ multiplex PCR; TCRdb stores just in-frame clones and leaves some out. This sample has roughly 15,000 clones, with around 82% found just once. J gave up 9 bases and V 0 bases, and 3 bases lay outside the gene matches. CDR3 size: 15 residues. Germline V gene sequence: CDR1 MNHEY, CDR2 SVGAGI. The sequencing here drew on PBMCs, taken after nivolumab (anti-PD-1) treatment. The chain carries TRBV6-5 and TRBJ1-6, with 9 bases matching TRBD1. The receptor was derived from a person aged 35-79 years with oral cavity squamous cell carcinoma. CDR3 DNA: TGTGCCAGCAGTTACTCGGGACAGGGTTTTTCACCCCTCCACTTT. It translates to CASSYSGQGFSPLHF.